This passage covers 29 T cell receptor beta chains from one sample sequenced in a study of cytomegalovirus exposure and HLA in healthy donors. 60 Vbeta and 13 Jbeta primers were used in PCR. Profiled with immunoSEQ multiplex PCR; TCRdb holds only in-frame clones, not every one. This sample has under 150,000 clones, with about 70% found just once. The sample was PBMCs. The receptors derive from a man aged 18-30 years in good health and CMV-seronegative.

Here the CDR3 DNA reads TGTGCCAGCAGCCTCACCACTCCCACCGCGGGGACCCAGTACTTC. Protein: CASSLTTPTAGTQYF. This chain connects TRBV7-6 to TRBJ2-5; D is perhaps TRBD2 (5 bases). The V gene's germline CDR1 is SGHVS and CDR2 FNYEAQ. Trimming removed 5 bases at V and 7 bases at J, with 20 bases between. The CDR3 has 15 residues.

Regarding this clone: The same CDR3 is also encoded by other DNA sequences in this sample. V and J are TRBV6-5 and TRBJ1-6, with D maybe TRBD1 (5 bases). Germline lookup yields CDR1 MNHEY and CDR2 SVGAGI. The CDR3 loop spans 16 amino acids. The V end lost 2 bases, the J end lost 7 bases, and 15 bases lay between the germline ends. CDR3 sequence: CASSYDRGLGNSPLHF. CDR3 sequence (DNA): TGTGCCAGCAGTTACGATAGGGGATTGGGGAATTCACCCCTCCACTTT.

The chain carries TRBV14 and TRBJ2-7; 7 bases match TRBD1. CDR3 length: 16 residues. The germline CDR1 and CDR2 sequences are SGHDN and FVKESK. V lost 5 bases to trimming and J lost 7 bases; unmatched junction nucleotides: 17. CDR3 nucleotides: TGTGCCAGCAGCTCCCGGACAGGAGGCCTCCGAGGAGAGCAGTACTTC. This sequence encodes CASSSRTGGLRGEQYF.

V usage is TRBV14 and J usage is TRBJ2-7; perhaps TRBD1 as D (6 bases). V was pared by 2 bases and J by 0 bases, with 14 bases between. The germline CDR1 and CDR2 sequences are SGHDN and FVKESK. The CDR3 length is 16 residues. Written as DNA, the CDR3 is TGTGCCAGCAGCCAATGGCCCAGGGGCGCCTCCTACGAGCAGTACTTC. This translates into CASSQWPRGASYEQYF.

The chain uses TRBV5-1 and TRBJ2-6; TRBD2 matches 7 bases. CDR1 and CDR2 (germline): SGHRS, YFSETQ. The CDR3 is made up of 17 amino acids. V lost 1 base, J lost 2 bases, and 6 bases stayed unmatched. CDR3 residues: CASSLSGVLPGANVLTF. CDR3 sequence (DNA): TGCGCCAGCAGCTTGAGCGGGGTACTGCCTGGGGCCAACGTCCTGACTTTC.

In the case of this clone: The germline gene is not matched at one end of the junction; a read error may be the cause. This chain joins TRBV7-8 and TRBJ2-1; 13 bases are a match to TRBD2. Germline V gives CDR1 SGHVS, CDR2 FQNEAQ. The CDR3 contains 20 residues. The CDR3 DNA is TGTGCCAGCAGCAATGGACTAGCGGGAGTATCCGAGAGGCCGTACAGTGAGCAGTTCTTC. Translating gives CASSNGLAGVSERPYSEQFF.

This clone was recorded once. The chain carries TRBV5-4 and TRBJ2-5; perhaps TRBD2 as D (5 bases). V was clipped by 5 bases and J by 2 bases, with 13 bases between them. The CDR3 covers 14 residues. The germline CDR1 and CDR2 sequences are SGHNT and YYREEE (reference sequence). This CDR3 reads CASSVRRGQETQYF. The CDR3 coding sequence is TGTGCCAGCAGTGTCAGACGGGGACAAGAGACCCAGTACTTC.

V is TRBV20-1 and J is TRBJ1-1; D remains unclear. Germline V gene lookup returns CDR1 DFQATT and CDR2 SNEGSKA (reference sequence). This CDR3 has 11 residues. Between the trimmed V and J ends, which lost 6 bases and 6 bases, there was a span of 11 bases. CDR3 nucleotide sequence: TGCAGTGCCAAAGACATGCCTGAAGCTTTCTTT. Amino acids: CSAKDMPEAFF.

The chain couples TRBV7-3 to TRBJ1-1; 7 bases are a match to TRBD1. Per germline, CDR1 SGHTA and CDR2 FQGTGA. This CDR3 is built from 13 residues. The trim removed 8 bases at V and 5 bases at J, leaving 8 bases unmatched. CDR3 in amino acids: CASGPPGGTEAFF. CDR3 bases: TGTGCCAGCGGCCCTCCAGGGGGGACTGAAGCTTTCTTT.

V is TRBV9 and J is TRBJ2-5; 14 nucleotides match TRBD2. This CDR3 region has 17 residues. CDR1 is SGDLS, CDR2 YYNGEE, per germline. The ends lost 4 bases at V and 11 bases at J; junction bases unmatched: 16. The CDR3, as DNA: TGTGCCAGCAGCAGGGGGACTAGCGGGAGTCTAAGAAGGGAGCAGTACTTC. It codes for CASSRGTSGSLRREQYF. The whole variable domain, filled in from reference TRBV9 and TRBJ2-5, reads DSGVTQTPKHLITATGQRVTLRCSPRSGDLSVYWYQQSLDQGLQFLIQYYNGEERAKGNILERFSAQQFPDLHSELNLSSLELGDSALYFCASSRGTSGSLRREQYFGPGTRLLVL.

This clone was detected a few times. This chain uses TRBV28 with TRBJ1-4; 11 bases map to TRBD1. Germline-derived CDR1 and CDR2 are MDHEN and SYDVKM. This CDR3 is built from 16 residues. V shed 5 bases, J shed 8 bases, and the junction held 10 bases outside the gene matches. The CDR3 region has the DNA TGTGCCAGCAGTCCAAGGACAGGGGGCGTGGGCGAAAAACTGTTTTTT. Translation gives CASSPRTGGVGEKLFF.

This clone occurred once. This chain's CDR3 is CASSPFGGVEETQYF. CDR3 coding DNA: TGTGCCAGCAGTCCCTTTGGGGGGGTGGAAGAGACCCAGTACTTC. This chain uses TRBV11-2 with TRBJ2-5, with 7 bases that match TRBD2. The ends lost 6 bases at V and 3 bases at J; junction bases unmatched: 10. CDR1 and CDR2 (germline): SGHAT, FQNNGV. The CDR3 length is 15 residues.

CDR3 coding DNA: TGTGCCAGCAGCTCCACACCGACAGGGAAAGAGACCCAGTACTTC. Amino acid sequence: CASSSTPTGKETQYF. V usage is TRBV5-6 and J usage is TRBJ2-5, with 7 bases lining up with TRBD1. This CDR3 has 15 amino acids. Germline-derived CDR1 and CDR2 are SGHDT and YYEEEE. V dropped 3 bases and J dropped 3; count of bases not matched to a gene: 8.

The chain is built from TRBV2 and TRBJ1-2; D not certain. From germline, CDR1 is SNHLY and CDR2 FYNNEI. The length of the CDR3 is 13 residues. V gave up 1 base and J gave up 2 bases, with 5 bases separating them. The chain's CDR3 is CASSEETNYGYTF. The CDR3 DNA is TGTGCCAGCAGTGAAGAGACAAACTATGGCTACACCTTC.

This clone was seen once. The chain links TRBV29-1 to TRBJ2-7, with 9 bases fitting TRBD1. CDR3 length: 15 amino acids. J was trimmed by 1 base and V by 7 bases; bases with no gene match: 11. CDR1 and CDR2 from the germline V gene are SQVTM and ANQGSEA. CDR3 loop: CSARWGTGRSYEQYF. Written as DNA, the CDR3 is TGCAGCGCCCGGTGGGGGACAGGGAGATCCTACGAGCAGTACTTC.

The CDR3: CASTWLPGDEQYF. The CDR3 DNA follows: TGTGCCAGTACCTGGCTCCCAGGGGACGAGCAGTACTTC. The V call is TRBV19, the J call TRBJ2-5; maybe TRBD1 (6 bases). The DNA end lines up better with TRBJ2-7; the J call may be wrong. CDR3 length equals 13 residues. Germline CDR1 LNHDA, CDR2 SQIVND (reference sequence).

This chain joins TRBV5-1 and TRBJ2-5; TRBD2 is a possible D gene (5 bases). CDR1 and CDR2 (germline): SGHRS, YFSETQ. V lost 1 base to trimming and J lost 2 bases, with 9 bases between them. The CDR3 is 14 amino acids. CDR3 DNA sequence: TGCGCCAGCAGCTTGCTTGCGGGTCAAGAGACCCAGTACTTC. Translating gives CASSLLAGQETQYF.

J is TRBJ2-5 and V is TRBV5-1; 9 bases agree with TRBD1. The end of the DNA fits TRBJ2-7 better, so the J call may be wrong. The CDR3 length is 17 residues. CDR1 and CDR2 (germline): SGHRS, YFSETQ. The DNA of the CDR3 is TGCGCCAGCAGCCCGGGACAGGGTTGGGATAGTGAGTACGAGCAGTACTTC. Its translation is CASSPGQGWDSEYEQYF.

The V gene is TRBV9, the J gene TRBJ2-7; D is undetermined. Germline CDR1 is SGDLS and CDR2 is YYNGEE. This CDR3 has 14 residues. V lost 0 bases and J 2 bases, leaving 9 bases between the germline ends. DNA of the CDR3: TGTGCCAGCAGCGTAGACCTAGATCCCTACGAGCAGTACTTC. Translation gives CASSVDLDPYEQYF. The full variable domain, rest sourced from reference TRBV9 and TRBJ2-7, is DSGVTQTPKHLITATGQRVTLRCSPRSGDLSVYWYQQSLDQGLQFLIQYYNGEERAKGNILERFSAQQFPDLHSELNLSSLELGDSALYFCASSVDLDPYEQYFGPGTRLTVT.

V is TRBV4-2 and J is TRBJ1-5; D is uncertain. V lost 1 base to trimming and J lost 4 bases, with 11 bases between them. This CDR3 has 15 residues. Germline V lookup: CDR1 LGHNA, CDR2 YNFKEQ. CDR3 in DNA: TGTGCCAGCAGCCAAGTCGGTAACCGTAATCAGCCCCAGCATTTT. Translated, it gives CASSQVGNRNQPQHF.

The chain links TRBV6-5 to TRBJ1-3; the D gene is possibly TRBD1 (5 bases). V was pared by 6 bases and J by 0 bases, with 12 bases between. The V gene's germline CDR1 is MNHEY and CDR2 SVGAGI. The CDR3 contains 15 residues. The CDR3 DNA sequence: TGTGCCAGCAGAACGGGACTGAACTCTGGAAACACCATATATTTT. This translates into CASRTGLNSGNTIYF.

The chain is built from TRBV27 and TRBJ2-7, with D possibly being TRBD1 (6 bases). V was shortened by 2 bases and J by 0 bases, with 8 bases between the two germline ends. Germline lookup yields CDR1 MNHEY and CDR2 SMNVEV (reference sequence). This CDR3 contains 14 residues. CDR3 protein: CASSLGGSSYEQYF. The CDR3 DNA reads TGTGCCAGCAGTTTAGGGGGCTCCTCCTACGAGCAGTACTTC.

CDR3 in DNA: TGTGCCAGCTCACCAAACAGGGGACACTACGAGCAGTACTTC. The encoded protein is CASSPNRGHYEQYF. This sequence joins TRBV18 and TRBJ2-7, with 7 bases aligning to TRBD1. The CDR3 runs 14 residues. The V segment lost 2 bases and the J segment 3 bases; nucleotides outside the gene matches: 4. CDR1 is KGHSH, CDR2 LQKENI, per germline. Combining the CDR3 with reference TRBV18 and TRBJ2-7 gives the whole variable domain NAGVMQNPRHLVRRRGQEARLRCSPMKGHSHVYWYRQLPEEGLKFMVYLQKENIIDESGMPKERFSAEFPKEGPSILRIQQVVRGDSAAYFCASSPNRGHYEQYFGPGTRLTVT.

The chain carries TRBV5-1 and TRBJ2-6, with D perhaps matching TRBD1 (6 bases). This CDR3 has 21 residues. V was trimmed by 3 bases and J by 4 bases, leaving 29 bases between them. Per germline, CDR1 SGHRS and CDR2 YFSETQ. Here the CDR3 reads CASSSRPETGWVVSGANVLTF. The CDR3 region has the DNA TGCGCCAGCAGCTCTCGCCCAGAAACAGGGTGGGTGGTCTCAGGGGCCAACGTCCTGACTTTC.

This chain joins TRBV18 and TRBJ1-1, with TRBD1 matching over 7 bases. This CDR3 spans 13 amino acids. The germline gives CDR1 KGHSH, CDR2 LQKENI. The V and J ends lost 4 bases and 4 bases, in that order; junction bases with no gene match: 3. The CDR3 protein is CASSLGQSTEAFF. CDR3 DNA: TGTGCCAGCTCACTGGGACAGAGCACTGAAGCTTTCTTT.

V is TRBV21-1 and J is TRBJ2-7; the DNA was not compared with TRBD2, the D call given in the table. TRBV21-1 is a pseudogene locus. The CDR3 totals 16 residues. CDR3 in amino acids: CASSKVPEGLLVEQYF. CDR3 nucleotide sequence: TGTGCCAGCAGCAAAGTCCCGGAGGGCCTCTTAGTAGAGCAGTACTTC.

The gene calls are TRBV7-2 and TRBJ2-5; D is undetermined. With 2 bases removed from V and 1 base from J, the gap between germline ends came to 5 bases. The CDR3 extends over 13 amino acids. Germline V gives CDR1 SGHTA, CDR2 FQGNSA. The CDR3: CASSLHGQETQYF. CDR3 bases: TGTGCCAGCAGCTTACACGGCCAAGAGACCCAGTACTTC.

This sequence joins TRBV6-6 and TRBJ2-7; D is unclear. This CDR3 is 14 amino acids long. V was clipped by 0 bases and J by 4 bases, with 10 bases between them. Germline V gene sequence: CDR1 MNHNY, CDR2 SVGAGI (reference sequence). This CDR3 is CASSYSSRGYEQYF. The CDR3 nucleotides are TGTGCCAGCAGTTACTCCTCCAGAGGTTACGAGCAGTACTTC.

V usage is TRBV25-1 and J usage is TRBJ2-5; D might be TRBD1 (6 bases). CDR3 size: 15 residues. The V gene lost 2 bases and the J gene lost 3 bases, with 13 bases spanning the gap. Per germline, CDR1 MGHDK and CDR2 SYGVNS. CDR3: CASSEPRDTKETQYF. The CDR3 region has the DNA TGTGCCAGCAGTGAACCGAGGGACACAAAAGAGACCCAGTACTTC.